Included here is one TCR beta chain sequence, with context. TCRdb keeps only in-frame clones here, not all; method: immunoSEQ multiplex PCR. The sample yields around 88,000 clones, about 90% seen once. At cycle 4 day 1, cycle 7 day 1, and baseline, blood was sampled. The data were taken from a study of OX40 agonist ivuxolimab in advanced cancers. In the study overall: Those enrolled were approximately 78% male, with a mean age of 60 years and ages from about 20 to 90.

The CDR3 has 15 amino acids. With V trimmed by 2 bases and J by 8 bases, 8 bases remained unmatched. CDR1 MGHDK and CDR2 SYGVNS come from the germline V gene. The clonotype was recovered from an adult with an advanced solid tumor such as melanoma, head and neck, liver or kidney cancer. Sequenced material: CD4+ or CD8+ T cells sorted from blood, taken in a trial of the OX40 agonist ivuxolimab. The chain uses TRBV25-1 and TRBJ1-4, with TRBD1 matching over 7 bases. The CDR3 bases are TGTGCCAGCAGTGAACTGGGCAGGGGGGGGGAAAAACTGTTTTTT. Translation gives CASSELGRGGEKLFF.